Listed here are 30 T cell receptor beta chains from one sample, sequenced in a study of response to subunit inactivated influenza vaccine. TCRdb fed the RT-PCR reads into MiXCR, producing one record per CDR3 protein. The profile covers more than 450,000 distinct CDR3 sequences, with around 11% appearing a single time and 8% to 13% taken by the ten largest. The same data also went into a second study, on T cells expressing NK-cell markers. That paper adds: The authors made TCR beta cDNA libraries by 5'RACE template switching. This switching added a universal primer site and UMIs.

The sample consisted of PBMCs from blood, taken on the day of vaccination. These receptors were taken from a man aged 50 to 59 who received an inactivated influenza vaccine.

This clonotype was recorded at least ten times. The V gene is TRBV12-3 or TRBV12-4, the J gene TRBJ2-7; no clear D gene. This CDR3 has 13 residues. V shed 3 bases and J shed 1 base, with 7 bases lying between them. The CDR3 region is CASSFTASYEQYF. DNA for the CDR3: TGTGCCAGCAGTTTTACGGCGTCCTACGAGCAGTACTTC.

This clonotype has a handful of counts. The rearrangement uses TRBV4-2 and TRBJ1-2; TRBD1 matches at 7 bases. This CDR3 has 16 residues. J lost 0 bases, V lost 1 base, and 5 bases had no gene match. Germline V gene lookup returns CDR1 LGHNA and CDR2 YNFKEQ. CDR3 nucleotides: TGTGCCAGCAGCCAAGGGGGACAGACTTCTAACTATGGCTACACCTTC. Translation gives CASSQGGQTSNYGYTF.

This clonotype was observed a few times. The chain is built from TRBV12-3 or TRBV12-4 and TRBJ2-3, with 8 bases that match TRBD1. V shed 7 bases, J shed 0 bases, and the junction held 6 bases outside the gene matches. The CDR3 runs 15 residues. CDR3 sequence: CASIPRTGSTDTQYF. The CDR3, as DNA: TGTGCCAGCATCCCAAGGACAGGGAGCACAGATACGCAGTATTTT.

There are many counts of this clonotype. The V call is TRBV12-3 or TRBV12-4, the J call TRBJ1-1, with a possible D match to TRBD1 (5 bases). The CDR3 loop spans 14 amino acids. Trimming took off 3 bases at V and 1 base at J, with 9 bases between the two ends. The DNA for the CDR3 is TGTGCCAGCAGTTTTCAGGGAGGGAACACTGAAGCTTTCTTT. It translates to CASSFQGGNTEAFF.

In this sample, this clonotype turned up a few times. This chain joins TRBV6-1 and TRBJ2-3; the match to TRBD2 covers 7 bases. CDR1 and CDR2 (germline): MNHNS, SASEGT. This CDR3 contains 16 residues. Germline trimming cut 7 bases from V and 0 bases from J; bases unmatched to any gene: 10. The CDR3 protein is CASKGGALTSTDTQYF. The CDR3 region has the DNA TGTGCCAGCAAGGGAGGGGCTCTTACTAGCACAGATACGCAGTATTTT.

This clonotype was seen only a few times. The CDR3 loop reads CSATYSKKNQPQHF. CDR3 in DNA: TGCAGTGCGACGTACTCAAAGAAGAATCAGCCCCAGCATTTT. The V call is TRBV20-1, the J call TRBJ1-5, with unresolved D. This CDR3 has 14 residues. The germline V gene encodes CDR1 DFQATT and CDR2 SNEGSKA (reference sequence). The V gene lost 6 bases and the J gene lost 4 bases, with 16 bases spanning the gap.

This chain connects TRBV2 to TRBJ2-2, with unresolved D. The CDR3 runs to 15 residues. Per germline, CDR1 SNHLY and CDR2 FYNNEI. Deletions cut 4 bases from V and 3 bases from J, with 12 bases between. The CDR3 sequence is CASSGSTRDTGELFF. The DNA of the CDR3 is TGTGCCAGCAGTGGTTCGACGCGAGACACCGGGGAGCTGTTTTTT.

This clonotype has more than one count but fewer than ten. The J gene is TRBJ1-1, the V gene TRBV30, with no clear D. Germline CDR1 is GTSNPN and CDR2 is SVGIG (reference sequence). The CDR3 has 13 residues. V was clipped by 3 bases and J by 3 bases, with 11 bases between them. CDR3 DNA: TGTGCCTGGAGAAGAAGGGTGGACACTGAAGCTTTCTTT. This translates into CAWRRRVDTEAFF.

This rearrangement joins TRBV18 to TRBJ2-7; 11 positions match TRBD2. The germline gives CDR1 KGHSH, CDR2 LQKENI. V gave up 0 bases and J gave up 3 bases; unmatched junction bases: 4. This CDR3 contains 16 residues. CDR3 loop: CASSPPGLADHYEQYF. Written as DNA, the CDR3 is TGTGCCAGCTCACCACCGGGACTAGCGGACCACTACGAGCAGTACTTC.

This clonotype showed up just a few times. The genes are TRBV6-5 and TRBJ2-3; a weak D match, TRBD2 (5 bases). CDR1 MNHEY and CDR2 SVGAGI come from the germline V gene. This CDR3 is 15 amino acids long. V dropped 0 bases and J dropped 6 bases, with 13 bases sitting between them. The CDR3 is CASSYSPLSADTQYF. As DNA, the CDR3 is TGTGCCAGCAGTTACTCCCCTCTTAGCGCCGATACGCAGTATTTT.

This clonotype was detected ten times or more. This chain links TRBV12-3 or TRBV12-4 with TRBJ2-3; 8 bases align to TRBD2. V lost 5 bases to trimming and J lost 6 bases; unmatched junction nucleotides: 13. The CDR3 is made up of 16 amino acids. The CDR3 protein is CASSPWAGGSEDTQYF. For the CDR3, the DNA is TGTGCCAGCAGTCCATGGGCGGGGGGTTCTGAGGATACGCAGTATTTT.

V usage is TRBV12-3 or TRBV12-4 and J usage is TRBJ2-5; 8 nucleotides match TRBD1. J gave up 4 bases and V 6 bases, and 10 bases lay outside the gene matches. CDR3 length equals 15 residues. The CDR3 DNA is TGTGCCAGCAGCTACTTCGGGACAGGTCTAGAGACCCAGTACTTC. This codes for CASSYFGTGLETQYF.

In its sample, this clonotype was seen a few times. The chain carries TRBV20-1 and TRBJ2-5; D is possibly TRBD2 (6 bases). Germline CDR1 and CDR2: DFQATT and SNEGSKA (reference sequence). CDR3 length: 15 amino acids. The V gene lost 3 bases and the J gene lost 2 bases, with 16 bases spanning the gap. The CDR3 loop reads CSARTFQGGQETQYF. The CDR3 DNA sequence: TGCAGTGCTAGGACCTTCCAGGGAGGACAAGAGACCCAGTACTTC.

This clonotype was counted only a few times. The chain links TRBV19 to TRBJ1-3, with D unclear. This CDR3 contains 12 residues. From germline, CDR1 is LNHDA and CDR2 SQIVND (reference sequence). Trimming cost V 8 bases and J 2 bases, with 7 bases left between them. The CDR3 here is CASGIAGNTIYF. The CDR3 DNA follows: TGTGCCAGTGGGATAGCTGGAAACACCATATATTTT.

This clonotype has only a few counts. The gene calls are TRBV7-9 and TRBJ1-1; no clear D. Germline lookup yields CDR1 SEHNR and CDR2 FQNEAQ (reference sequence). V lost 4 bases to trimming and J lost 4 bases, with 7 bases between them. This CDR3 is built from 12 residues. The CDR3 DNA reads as TGTGCCAGCAGCTCCCGGATCACTGAAGCTTTCTTT. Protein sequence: CASSSRITEAFF.

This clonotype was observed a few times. CDR3 in DNA: TGTGCCAGCAGCGCCACGAGCTACGAGCAGTACTTC. It is translated as CASSATSYEQYF. This sequence joins TRBV5-6 and TRBJ2-7; D ambiguous. CDR3 size: 12 residues. Trimming left V 4 bases short and J 3 bases short, with 8 bases between. Germline-derived CDR1 and CDR2 are SGHDT and YYEEEE. The full variable domain, its missing parts supplied by reference TRBV5-6 and TRBJ2-7, is DAGVTQSPTHLIKTRGQQVTLRCSPKSGHDTVSWYQQALGQGPQFIFQYYEEEERQRGNFPDRFSGHQFPNYSSELNVNALLLGDSALYLCASSATSYEQYFGPGTRLTVT.

This CDR3 reads CASSQEDSRPYEQYF. The CDR3 DNA reads TGTGCCAGCAGCCAAGAGGACTCCCGACCCTACGAGCAGTACTTC. This chain joins TRBV4-2 and TRBJ2-7; tentatively, D is TRBD2 (5 bases). CDR3 length: 15 amino acids. Germline V CDR1 and CDR2: LGHNA, YNFKEQ. Trimming removed 0 bases from V and 2 bases from J, with 11 bases in between.

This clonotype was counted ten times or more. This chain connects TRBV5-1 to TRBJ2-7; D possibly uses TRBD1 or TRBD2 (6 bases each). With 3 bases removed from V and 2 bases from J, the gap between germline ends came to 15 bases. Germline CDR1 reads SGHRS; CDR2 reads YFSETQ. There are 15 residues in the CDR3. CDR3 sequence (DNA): TGCGCCAGCAGCTCAACATTGGGGGGCCCCTACGAGCAGTACTTC. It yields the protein CASSSTLGGPYEQYF.

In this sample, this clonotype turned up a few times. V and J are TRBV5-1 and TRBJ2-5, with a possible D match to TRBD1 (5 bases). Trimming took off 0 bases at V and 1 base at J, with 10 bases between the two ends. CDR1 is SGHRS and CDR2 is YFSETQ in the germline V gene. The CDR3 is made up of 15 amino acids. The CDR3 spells CASSLVETAQETQYF. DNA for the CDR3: TGCGCCAGCAGCTTGGTAGAGACAGCCCAAGAGACCCAGTACTTC.

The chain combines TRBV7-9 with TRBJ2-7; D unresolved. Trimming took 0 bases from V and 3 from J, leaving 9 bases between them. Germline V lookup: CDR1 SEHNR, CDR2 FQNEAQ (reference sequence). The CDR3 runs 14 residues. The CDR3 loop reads CASSLAAYNYEQYF. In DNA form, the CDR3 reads TGTGCCAGCAGCTTAGCGGCCTACAACTACGAGCAGTACTTC.

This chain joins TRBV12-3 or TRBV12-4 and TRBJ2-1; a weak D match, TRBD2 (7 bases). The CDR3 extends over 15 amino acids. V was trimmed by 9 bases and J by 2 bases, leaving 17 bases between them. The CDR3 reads CASFSRGGPYNEQFF. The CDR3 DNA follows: TGTGCCAGTTTCTCTAGGGGGGGGCCCTACAATGAGCAGTTCTTC.

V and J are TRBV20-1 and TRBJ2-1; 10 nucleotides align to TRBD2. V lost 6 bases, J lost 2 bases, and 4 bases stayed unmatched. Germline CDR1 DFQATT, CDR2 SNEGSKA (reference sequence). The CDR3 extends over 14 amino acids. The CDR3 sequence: CSATSGDTYNEQFF. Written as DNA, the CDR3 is TGCAGTGCAACTAGCGGGGATACCTACAATGAGCAGTTCTTC.

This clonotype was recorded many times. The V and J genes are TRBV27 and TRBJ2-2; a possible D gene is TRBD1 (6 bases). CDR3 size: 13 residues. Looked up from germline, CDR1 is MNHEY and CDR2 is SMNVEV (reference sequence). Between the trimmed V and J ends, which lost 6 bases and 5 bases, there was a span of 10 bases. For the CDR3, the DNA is TGTGCCAGCAGCTTCGACAGGACCGGGGAGCTGTTTTTT. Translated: CASSFDRTGELFF.

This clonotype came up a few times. CDR3 DNA: TGTGCCAGCAGTTACAGTGTCCTAGCCAAAAACATTCAGTACTTC. Translation gives CASSYSVLAKNIQYF. The chain links TRBV6-5 to TRBJ2-4; D uncertain. The CDR3 is 15 residues long. Trimming shortened V by 2 bases and J by 0 bases, and 8 bases separated the two germline ends. CDR1 is MNHEY and CDR2 is SVGAGI in the germline V gene.

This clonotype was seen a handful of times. CDR3 amino acids: CASSLAVAVLAKNIQYF. CDR3 in DNA: TGTGCCAGCAGCTTAGCAGTGGCAGTCCTAGCCAAAAACATTCAGTACTTC. The V call is TRBV7-2, the J call TRBJ2-4; D gene unclear. The CDR3 runs to 17 residues. Trimming pared 0 bases from V and 0 bases from J, leaving 12 bases between. From germline, CDR1 is SGHTA and CDR2 FQGNSA.

The CDR3 nucleotides are TGTGCCAGCAGCGAGGGGGCGCCGACAGCTTTCTTT. The encoded protein is CASSEGAPTAFF. The V call is TRBV6-2 or TRBV6-3, the J call TRBJ1-1; 7 positions agree with TRBD1. Germline V gives CDR1 MNHEY, CDR2 SVGEGT. This CDR3 has 12 amino acids. J gave up 10 bases and V 6 bases, and 8 bases lay outside the gene matches.

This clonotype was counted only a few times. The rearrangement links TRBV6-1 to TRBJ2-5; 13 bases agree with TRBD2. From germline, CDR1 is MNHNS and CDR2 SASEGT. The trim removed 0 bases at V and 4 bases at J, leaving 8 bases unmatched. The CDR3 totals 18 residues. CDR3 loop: CASSEARAGLAGLETQYF. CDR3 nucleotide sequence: TGTGCCAGCAGTGAAGCGCGGGCGGGACTAGCGGGGCTAGAGACCCAGTACTTC.

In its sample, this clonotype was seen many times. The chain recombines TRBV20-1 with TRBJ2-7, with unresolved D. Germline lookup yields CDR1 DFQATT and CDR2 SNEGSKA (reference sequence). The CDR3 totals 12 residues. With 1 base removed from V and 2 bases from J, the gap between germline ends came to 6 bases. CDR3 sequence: CSARVQPYEQYF. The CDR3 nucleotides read TGCAGTGCTAGAGTTCAGCCCTACGAGCAGTACTTC.

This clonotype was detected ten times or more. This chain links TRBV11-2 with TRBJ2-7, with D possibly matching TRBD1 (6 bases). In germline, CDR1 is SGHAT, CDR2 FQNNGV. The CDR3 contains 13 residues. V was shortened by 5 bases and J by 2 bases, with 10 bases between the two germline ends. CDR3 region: CASSHGQTYEQYF. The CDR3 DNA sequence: TGTGCCAGCAGCCACGGACAGACCTACGAGCAGTACTTC. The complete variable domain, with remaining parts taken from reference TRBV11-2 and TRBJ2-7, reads EAGVAQSPRYKIIEKRQSVAFWCNPISGHATLYWYQQILGQGPKLLIQFQNNGVVDDSQLPKDRFSAERLKGVDSTLKIQPAKLEDSAVYLCASSHGQTYEQYFGPGTRLTVT.

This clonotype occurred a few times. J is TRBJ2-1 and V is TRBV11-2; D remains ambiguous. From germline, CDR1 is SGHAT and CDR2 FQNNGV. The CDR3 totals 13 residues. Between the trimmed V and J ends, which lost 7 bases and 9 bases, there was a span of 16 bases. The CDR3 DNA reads TGTGCCAGCACCCCCCAATTGGCAACTGAGCAGTTCTTC. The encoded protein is CASTPQLATEQFF.